This TCR beta chain was identified in a study of PD-1 blockade in classical Hodgkin lymphoma. Study conclusions and caveats: No one has yet defined what causes the repertoire differences, which may be disease activity or prior therapy. It was reported that newly diagnosed patients had less baseline TCR diversity than healthy donors.

TCRdb keeps only in-frame clones here, not all; method: immunoSEQ multiplex PCR. The sample consists of roughly 100,000 clones, approximately 89% of them appearing once. Regarding this clone: Its antigen remains unknown.

The germline V gene encodes CDR1 MNHEY and CDR2 SVGAGI. J was trimmed by 9 bases and V by 5 bases; bases with no gene match: 5. The CDR3 runs to 14 residues. The sample's time point: cycle 4 day 1 (C4D1), after more than five weeks of nivolumab. Following autologous stem cell transplantation, relapse occurred in every patient, and exposure to brentuximab vedotin varied. The sample here was peripheral blood mononuclear cells (PBMCs), taken before the fourth cycle of nivolumab. This receptor was identified in a human donor with classical Hodgkin lymphoma. The V call is TRBV6-5, the J call TRBJ2-2, with TRBD2 matching over 11 bases. The CDR3, as DNA: TGTGCCAGCAGTGTCTCTAGCGGGAGGTGGGAGCTGTTTTTT. This gives the protein CASSVSSGRWELFF.